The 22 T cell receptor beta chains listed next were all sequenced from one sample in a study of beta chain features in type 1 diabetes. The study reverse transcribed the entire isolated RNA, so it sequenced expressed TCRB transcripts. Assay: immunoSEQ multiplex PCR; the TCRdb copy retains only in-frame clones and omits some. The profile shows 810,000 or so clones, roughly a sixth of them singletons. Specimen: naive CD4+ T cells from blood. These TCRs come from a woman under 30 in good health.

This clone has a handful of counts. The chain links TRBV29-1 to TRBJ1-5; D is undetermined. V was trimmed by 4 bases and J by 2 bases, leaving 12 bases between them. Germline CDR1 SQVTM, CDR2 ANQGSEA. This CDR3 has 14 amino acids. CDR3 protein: CSVAHGSGNQPQHF. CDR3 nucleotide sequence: TGCAGCGTTGCTCACGGGAGTGGCAATCAGCCCCAGCATTTT.

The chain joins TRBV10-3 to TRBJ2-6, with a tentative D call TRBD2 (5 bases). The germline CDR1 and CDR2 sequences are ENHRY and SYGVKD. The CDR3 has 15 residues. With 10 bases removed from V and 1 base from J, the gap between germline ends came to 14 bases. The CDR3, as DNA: TGTGCCACAAAACCAGGACTTTCTGGGGCCAACGTCCTGACTTTC. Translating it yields CATKPGLSGANVLTF.

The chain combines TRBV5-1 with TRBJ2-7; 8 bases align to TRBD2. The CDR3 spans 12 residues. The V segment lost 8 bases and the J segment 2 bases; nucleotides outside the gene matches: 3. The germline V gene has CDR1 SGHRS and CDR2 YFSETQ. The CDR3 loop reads CASREGAYEQYF. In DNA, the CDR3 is TGCGCCAGTCGGGAGGGGGCCTACGAGCAGTACTTC.

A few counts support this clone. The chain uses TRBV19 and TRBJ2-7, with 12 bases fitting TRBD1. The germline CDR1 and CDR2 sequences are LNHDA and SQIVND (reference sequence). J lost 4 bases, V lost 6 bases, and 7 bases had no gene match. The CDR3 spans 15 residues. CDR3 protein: CASSAGTGGFYEQYF. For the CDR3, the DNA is TGTGCCAGTAGCGCCGGGACAGGGGGCTTTTACGAGCAGTACTTC.

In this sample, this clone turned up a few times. The CDR3 reads CASSPPTGMAATGELFF. The DNA for the CDR3 is TGTGCCAGCTCACCACCTACTGGGATGGCTGCGACCGGGGAGCTGTTTTTT. J is TRBJ2-2 and V is TRBV18, with D hard to call. Trimming removed 0 bases from V and 5 bases from J, with 16 bases in between. The CDR3 covers 17 residues. The germline V gene has CDR1 KGHSH and CDR2 LQKENI.

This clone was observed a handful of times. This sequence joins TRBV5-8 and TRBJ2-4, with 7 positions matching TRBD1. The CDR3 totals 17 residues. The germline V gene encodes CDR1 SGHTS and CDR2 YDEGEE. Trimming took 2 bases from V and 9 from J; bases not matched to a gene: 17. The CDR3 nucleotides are TGTGCCAGCAGCTTTATCGTGGGACAGACCAACCAGGGCATTCAGTACTTC. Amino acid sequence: CASSFIVGQTNQGIQYF.

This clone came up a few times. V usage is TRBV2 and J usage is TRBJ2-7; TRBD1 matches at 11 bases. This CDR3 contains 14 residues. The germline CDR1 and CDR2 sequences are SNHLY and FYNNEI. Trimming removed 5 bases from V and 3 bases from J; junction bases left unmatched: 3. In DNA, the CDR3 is TGTGCCAGCAGTTCCGGGACAGGGGGCTACGAGCAGTACTTC. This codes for CASSSGTGGYEQYF.

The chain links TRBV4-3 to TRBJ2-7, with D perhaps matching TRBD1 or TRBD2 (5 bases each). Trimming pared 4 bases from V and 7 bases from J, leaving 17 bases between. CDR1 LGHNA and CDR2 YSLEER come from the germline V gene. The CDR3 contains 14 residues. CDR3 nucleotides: TGCGCCAGCAGCCGCAGGACTCTCGAGGGGGAGCAGTACTTC. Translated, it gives CASSRRTLEGEQYF.

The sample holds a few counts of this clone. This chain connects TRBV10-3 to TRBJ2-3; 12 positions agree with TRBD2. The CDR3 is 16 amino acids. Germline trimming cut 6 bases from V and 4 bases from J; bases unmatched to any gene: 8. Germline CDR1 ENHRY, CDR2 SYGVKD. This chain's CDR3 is CAIRKTSGSPADTQYF. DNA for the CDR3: TGTGCCATCAGGAAGACTAGCGGGAGTCCCGCAGATACGCAGTATTTT.

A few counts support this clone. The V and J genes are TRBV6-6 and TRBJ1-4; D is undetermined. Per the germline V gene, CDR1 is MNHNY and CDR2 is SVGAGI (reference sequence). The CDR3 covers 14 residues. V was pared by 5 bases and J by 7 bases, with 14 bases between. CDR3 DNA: TGTGCCAGCAGTAGCGCCGGAACTGGTGAAAAACTGTTTTTT. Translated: CASSSAGTGEKLFF.

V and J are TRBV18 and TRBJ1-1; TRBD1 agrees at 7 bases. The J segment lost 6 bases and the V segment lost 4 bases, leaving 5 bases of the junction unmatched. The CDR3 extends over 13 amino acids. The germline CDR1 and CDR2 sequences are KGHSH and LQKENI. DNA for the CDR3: TGTGCCAGCTCACTCACAGGGGATGCTGAAGCTTTCTTT. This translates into CASSLTGDAEAFF.

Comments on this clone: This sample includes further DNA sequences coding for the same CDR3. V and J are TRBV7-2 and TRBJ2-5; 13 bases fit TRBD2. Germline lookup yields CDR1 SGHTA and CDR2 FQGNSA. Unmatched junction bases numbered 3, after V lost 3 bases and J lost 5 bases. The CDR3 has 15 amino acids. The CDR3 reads CASSFTSGRGETQYF. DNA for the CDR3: TGTGCCAGCAGCTTCACTAGCGGGAGGGGGGAGACCCAGTACTTC.

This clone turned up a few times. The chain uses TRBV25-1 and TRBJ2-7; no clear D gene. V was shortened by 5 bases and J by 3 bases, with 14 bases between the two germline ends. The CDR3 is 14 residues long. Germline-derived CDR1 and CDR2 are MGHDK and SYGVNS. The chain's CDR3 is CASSPMGLDYEQYF. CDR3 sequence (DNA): TGTGCCAGCAGTCCGATGGGGTTAGACTACGAGCAGTACTTC.

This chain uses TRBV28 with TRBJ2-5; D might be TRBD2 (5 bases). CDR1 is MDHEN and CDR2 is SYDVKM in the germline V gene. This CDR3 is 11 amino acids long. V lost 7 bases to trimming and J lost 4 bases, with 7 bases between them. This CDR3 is CASIRGETQYF. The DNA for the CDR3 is TGTGCCAGCATTCGGGGAGAGACCCAGTACTTC.

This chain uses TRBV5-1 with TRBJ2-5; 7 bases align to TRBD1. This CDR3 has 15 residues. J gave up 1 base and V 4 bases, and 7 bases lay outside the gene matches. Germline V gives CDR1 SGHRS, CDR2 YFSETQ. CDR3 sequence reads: CASSPGQFFQETQYF. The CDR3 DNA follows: TGCGCCAGCAGCCCGGGACAGTTTTTCCAAGAGACCCAGTACTTC.

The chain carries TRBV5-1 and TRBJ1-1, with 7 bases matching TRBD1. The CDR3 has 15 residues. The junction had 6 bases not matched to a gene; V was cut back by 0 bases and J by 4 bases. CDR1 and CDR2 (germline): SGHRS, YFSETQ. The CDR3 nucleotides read TGCGCCAGCAGCTTGGTAGCGGGACAGAGCACTGAAGCTTTCTTT. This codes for CASSLVAGQSTEAFF.

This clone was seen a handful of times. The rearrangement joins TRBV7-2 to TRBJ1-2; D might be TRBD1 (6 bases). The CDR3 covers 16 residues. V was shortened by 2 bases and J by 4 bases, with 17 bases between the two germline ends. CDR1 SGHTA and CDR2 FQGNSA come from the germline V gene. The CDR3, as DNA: TGTGCCAGCAGCTTACCTGGGACTTCCAGGGGCTATGGCTACACCTTC. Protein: CASSLPGTSRGYGYTF.

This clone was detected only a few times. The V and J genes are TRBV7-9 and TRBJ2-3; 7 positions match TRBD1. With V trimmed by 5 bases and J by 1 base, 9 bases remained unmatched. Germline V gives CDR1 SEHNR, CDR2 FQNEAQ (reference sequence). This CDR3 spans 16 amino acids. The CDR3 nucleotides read TGTGCCAGCAGCCAAAAGACAGGGCTTCGCACAGATACGCAGTATTTT. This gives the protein CASSQKTGLRTDTQYF.

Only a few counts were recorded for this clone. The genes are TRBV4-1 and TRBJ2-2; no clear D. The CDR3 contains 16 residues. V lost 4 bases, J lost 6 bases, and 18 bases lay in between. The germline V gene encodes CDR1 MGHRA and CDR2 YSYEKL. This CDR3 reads CASSRTPVPVAGELFF. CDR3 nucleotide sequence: TGCGCCAGCAGCCGAACGCCCGTCCCCGTGGCCGGGGAGCTGTTTTTT.

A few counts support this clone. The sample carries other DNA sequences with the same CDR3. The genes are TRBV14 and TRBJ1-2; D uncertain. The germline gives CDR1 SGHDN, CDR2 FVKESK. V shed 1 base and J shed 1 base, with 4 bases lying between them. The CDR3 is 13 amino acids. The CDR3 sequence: CASSQGVNYGYTF. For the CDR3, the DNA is TGTGCCAGCAGCCAAGGAGTTAACTATGGCTACACCTTC.

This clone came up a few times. The CDR3 sequence is CASSLSQGQILGNTIYF. CDR3 nucleotide sequence: TGTGCCAGCAGTTTATCTCAGGGACAGATTCTAGGAAACACCATATATTTT. This chain uses TRBV28 with TRBJ1-3; 7 bases are shared with TRBD1. V lost 1 base, J lost 4 bases, and 10 bases stayed unmatched. Germline CDR1 MDHEN, CDR2 SYDVKM. This CDR3 has 17 residues. Complete variable domain (other parts from reference TRBV28 and TRBJ1-3): DVKVTQSSRYLVKRTGEKVFLECVQDMDHENMFWYRQDPGLGLRLIYFSYDVKMKEKGDIPEGYSVSREKKERFSLILESASTNQTSMYLCASSLSQGQILGNTIYFGEGSWLTVV.

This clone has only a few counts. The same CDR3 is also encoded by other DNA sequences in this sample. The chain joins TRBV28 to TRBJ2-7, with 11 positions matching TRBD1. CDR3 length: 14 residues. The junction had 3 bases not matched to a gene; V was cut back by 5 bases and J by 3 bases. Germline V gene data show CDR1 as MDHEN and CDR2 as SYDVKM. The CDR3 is CASSPGTGGYEQYF. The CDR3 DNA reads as TGTGCCAGCAGTCCCGGGACAGGGGGCTACGAGCAGTACTTC.